Shown below are 4 T cell receptor beta chains from a single sample sequenced in a study of blood T cell repertoires in COVID-19. The assay was immunoSEQ multiplex PCR, and TCRdb's table has in-frame clones only and misses some. The data show about 250,000 clones, around 87% seen once. The specimen was PBMCs or T cells enriched from blood (not recorded which). These receptors were obtained from a woman in her 50s who had recovered from COVID-19.

This clone was recorded a few times. The V call is TRBV27, the J call TRBJ1-2, with D tentatively TRBD1 (6 bases). The germline gives CDR1 MNHEY, CDR2 SMNVEV (reference sequence). The V gene lost 5 bases and the J gene lost 5 bases, with 12 bases spanning the gap. The CDR3 covers 13 residues. The CDR3 region is CASSMTGTYGYTF. The CDR3 DNA reads TGTGCCAGCAGTATGACAGGAACTTATGGCTACACCTTC.

The V gene is TRBV6-5, the J gene TRBJ1-2, with TRBD1 matching 8 bases. V dropped 2 bases and J dropped 4; count of bases not matched to a gene: 6. Looked up from germline, CDR1 is MNHEY and CDR2 is SVGAGI. The CDR3 totals 15 residues. The CDR3 region is CASSYAQGAGYGYTF. The CDR3 coding sequence is TGTGCCAGCAGTTACGCCCAGGGGGCTGGCTATGGCTACACCTTC.

The chain's CDR3 is CASRPSGLGYGYTF. In nucleotides, the CDR3 is TGTGCCAGCCGGCCGAGCGGATTGGGTTATGGCTACACCTTC. The chain joins TRBV6-5 to TRBJ1-2; unclear D gene. CDR1 and CDR2 (germline): MNHEY, SVGAGI. Trimming shortened V by 8 bases and J by 5 bases, and 18 bases separated the two germline ends. The CDR3 sequence is 14 residues long.

This sequence joins TRBV4-2 and TRBJ2-7, with D possibly being TRBD1 (5 bases). Trimming removed 1 base from V and 4 bases from J, with 17 bases in between. The CDR3 is 16 amino acids. Germline values: CDR1 LGHNA, CDR2 YNFKEQ. The CDR3 DNA sequence: TGTGCCAGCAGCCAAGCTACGGCAGGGAAAAGATACGAGCAGTACTTC. Its protein is CASSQATAGKRYEQYF.